This passage covers 9 T cell receptor beta chains from one sample sequenced in a study of CD8 T cells in ankylosing spondylitis. One entry per CDR3 protein, called by TCRdb with MiXCR from the 5' RACE reads. This sample has approximately 260,000 distinct CDR3 sequences, with 15% to 20% found just once. The sample comprised blood, either unsorted or a sorted T cell fraction (not recorded which). These receptors were taken from a male donor with ankylosing spondylitis or in good health (not recorded which).

The chain employs TRBV6-1 and TRBJ1-1; D not resolved. Germline V gives CDR1 MNHNS, CDR2 SASEGT. V lost 2 bases, J lost 5 bases, and 15 bases lay in between. The CDR3 covers 15 residues. The DNA of the CDR3 is TGTGCCAGCAGTGAAATTCGTTGGGAAGGGACTGAAGCTTTCTTT. Encoded protein: CASSEIRWEGTEAFF.

This clonotype was seen more than once but under ten times. V usage is TRBV20-1 and J usage is TRBJ2-2, with a tentative D call TRBD2 (6 bases). V lost 6 bases to trimming and J lost 5 bases, with 13 bases between them. Germline CDR1 reads DFQATT; CDR2 reads SNEGSKA (reference sequence). The CDR3 spans 13 residues. CDR3 in DNA: TGCAGTGCCGCCCGGGACTTGACCGGGGAGCTGTTTTTT. Translated, it gives CSAARDLTGELFF.

This chain connects TRBV2 to TRBJ2-1; perhaps TRBD2 as D (6 bases). The germline gives CDR1 SNHLY, CDR2 FYNNEI. The CDR3 spans 12 residues. The ends were cut back, 5 bases at V and 9 bases at J, with 11 bases in the middle. CDR3 region: CASSFLAPEQFF. The CDR3 DNA follows: TGTGCCAGCAGTTTTCTAGCGCCTGAGCAGTTCTTC. The full variable domain, its missing parts supplied by reference TRBV2 and TRBJ2-1, is EPEVTQTPSHQVTQMGQEVILRCVPISNHLYFYWYRQILGQKVEFLVSFYNNEISEKSEIFDDQFSVERPDGSNFTLKIRSTKLEDSAMYFCASSFLAPEQFFGPGTRLTVL.

This sequence joins TRBV4-3 and TRBJ2-1; 7 bases line up with TRBD1. CDR1 and CDR2 from the germline V gene are LGHNA and YSLEER. The CDR3 runs to 17 residues. V lost 2 bases and J lost 2; bases outside the gene matches: 9. The CDR3 here is CASSQSRTGTAYNEQFF. In DNA, the CDR3 is TGCGCCAGCAGCCAATCTAGGACCGGGACAGCCTACAATGAGCAGTTCTTC.

This chain links TRBV29-1 with TRBJ2-1; D perhaps matches TRBD1 (6 bases). Germline assignment: CDR1 SQVTM and CDR2 ANQGSEA. The V and J ends lost 0 bases and 10 bases respectively, with 19 bases between them. The CDR3 spans 15 residues. The CDR3 sequence is CSVEETDSPVGEQFF. CDR3 DNA sequence: TGCAGCGTTGAAGAGACGGACAGTCCCGTTGGGGAGCAGTTCTTC.

This clonotype has a handful of counts. The J gene is TRBJ1-1, the V gene TRBV14, with a possible D match to TRBD1 (6 bases). CDR3 length equals 12 residues. From germline, CDR1 is SGHDN and CDR2 FVKESK. V lost 4 bases and J lost 7, with 10 bases in between. CDR3 sequence: CASSLTGFEAFF. The CDR3 DNA follows: TGTGCCAGCAGCCTAACAGGGTTTGAAGCTTTCTTT. Combining the CDR3 with reference TRBV14 and TRBJ1-1 gives the whole variable domain EAGVTQFPSHSVIEKGQTVTLRCDPISGHDNLYWYRRVMGKEIKFLLHFVKESKQDESGMPNNRFLAERTGGTYSTLKVQPAELEDSGVYFCASSLTGFEAFFGQGTRLTVV.

There are many counts of this clonotype. This sequence joins TRBV12-3 or TRBV12-4 and TRBJ1-5; TRBD1 might be the D (5 bases). The germline V and J ends were trimmed by 3 bases and 6 bases, with 9 bases remaining between them. The CDR3 runs to 13 residues. The CDR3 is CASSFTGAQPQHF. The DNA of the CDR3 is TGTGCCAGCAGTTTTACCGGGGCTCAGCCCCAGCATTTT.

CDR3 protein: CSVISALSSYNEQFF. The CDR3 bases are TGCAGCGTTATTAGCGCCCTGAGCTCCTACAATGAGCAGTTCTTC. The V and J genes are TRBV29-1 and TRBJ2-1; weak D call: TRBD2 (5 bases). This CDR3 comprises 15 residues. Trimming stripped 5 bases from V and 0 bases from J, with 14 bases between. Looked up from germline, CDR1 is SQVTM and CDR2 is ANQGSEA.

In its sample, this clonotype was seen many times. The V and J genes are TRBV29-1 and TRBJ2-5; D gene unclear. With 6 bases removed from V and 1 base from J, the gap between germline ends came to 6 bases. This CDR3 contains 11 residues. The germline V gene has CDR1 SQVTM and CDR2 ANQGSEA. CDR3 sequence: CSVPSQETQYF. CDR3 bases: TGCAGCGTACCCAGCCAAGAGACCCAGTACTTC. The full variable domain, with the rest looked up from reference TRBV29-1 and TRBJ2-5, is SAVISQKPSRDICQRGTSLTIQCQVDSQVTMMFWYRQQPGQSLTLIATANQGSEATYESGFVIDKFPISRPNLTFSTLTVSNMSPEDSSIYLCSVPSQETQYFGPGTRLLVL.